The clone carrying this TCR beta chain was recorded many times. The data derive from a study of T cells in Graves' hyperthyroidism and ophthalmopathy. Authors of the study amplified TCR beta CDR3 regions from RNA transcripts. First-round RT-PCR with HTBI primers amplified the TCR CDR3 region. TCRdb called the multiplex PCR reads again in MiXCR, with one record for every CDR3 protein. Of a few hundred thousand distinct CDR3 sequences listed, approximately 44% are singletons. Sequencing was performed on peripheral blood or thyroid tissue (not recorded which). This clonotype originated in a woman in her late teens or twenties with Graves' hyperthyroidism.

This chain's CDR3 is CASSVIAGGKGELFF. CDR3 bases: TGTGCCAGCAGTGTGATAGCGGGAGGGAAAGGGGAGCTGTTTTTT. The V call is TRBV6-1, the J call TRBJ2-2, with 11 bases matching TRBD2. The CDR3 has 15 amino acids. From germline, CDR1 is MNHNS and CDR2 SASEGT. The ends lost 4 bases at V and 8 bases at J; junction bases unmatched: 6.